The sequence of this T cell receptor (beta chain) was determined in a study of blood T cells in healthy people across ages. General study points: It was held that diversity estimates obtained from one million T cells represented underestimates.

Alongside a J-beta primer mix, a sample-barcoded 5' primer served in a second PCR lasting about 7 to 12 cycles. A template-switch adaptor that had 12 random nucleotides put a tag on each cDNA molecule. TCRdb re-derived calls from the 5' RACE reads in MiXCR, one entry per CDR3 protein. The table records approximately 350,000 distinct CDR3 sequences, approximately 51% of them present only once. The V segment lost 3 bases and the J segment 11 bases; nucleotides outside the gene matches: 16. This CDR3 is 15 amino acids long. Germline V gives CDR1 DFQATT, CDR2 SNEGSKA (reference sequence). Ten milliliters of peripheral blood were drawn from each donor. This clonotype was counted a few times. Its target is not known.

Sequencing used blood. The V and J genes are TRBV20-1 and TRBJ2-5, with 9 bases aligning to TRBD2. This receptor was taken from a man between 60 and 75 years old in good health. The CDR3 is CSARLLAGAPNEQYF. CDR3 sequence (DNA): TGCAGTGCTAGGTTGTTAGCGGGGGCCCCCAATGAGCAGTACTTC.